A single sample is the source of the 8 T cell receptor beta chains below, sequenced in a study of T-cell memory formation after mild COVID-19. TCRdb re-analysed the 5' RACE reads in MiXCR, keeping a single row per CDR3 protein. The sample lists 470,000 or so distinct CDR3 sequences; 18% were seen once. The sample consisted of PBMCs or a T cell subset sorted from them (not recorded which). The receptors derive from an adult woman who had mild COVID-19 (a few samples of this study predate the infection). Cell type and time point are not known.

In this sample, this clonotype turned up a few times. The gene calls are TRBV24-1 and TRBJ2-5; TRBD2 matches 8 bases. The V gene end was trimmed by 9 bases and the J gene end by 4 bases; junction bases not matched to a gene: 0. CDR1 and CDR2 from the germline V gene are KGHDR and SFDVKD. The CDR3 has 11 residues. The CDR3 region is CATGTRETQYF. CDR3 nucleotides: TGTGCCACCGGGACTAGAGAGACCCAGTACTTC.

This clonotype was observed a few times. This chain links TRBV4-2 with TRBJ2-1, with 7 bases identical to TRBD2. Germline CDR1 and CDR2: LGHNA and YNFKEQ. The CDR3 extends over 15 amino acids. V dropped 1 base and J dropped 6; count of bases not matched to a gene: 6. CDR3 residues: CASSQAQAGTNEQFF. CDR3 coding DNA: TGTGCCAGCAGCCAAGCTCAAGCGGGAACCAATGAGCAGTTCTTC.

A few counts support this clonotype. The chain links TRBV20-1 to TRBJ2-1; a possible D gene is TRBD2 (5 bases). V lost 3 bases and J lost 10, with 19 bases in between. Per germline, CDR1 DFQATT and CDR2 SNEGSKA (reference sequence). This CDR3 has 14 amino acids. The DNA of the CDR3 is TGCAGTGCTAGTAACGCCCCTAGCTTTGGAGAGCAGTTCTTC. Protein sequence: CSASNAPSFGEQFF.

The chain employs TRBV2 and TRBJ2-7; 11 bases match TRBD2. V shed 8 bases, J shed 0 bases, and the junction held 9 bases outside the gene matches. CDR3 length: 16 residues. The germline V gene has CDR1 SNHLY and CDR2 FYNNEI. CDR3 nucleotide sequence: TGTGCCAGCGCAAGGACTAGCGGGTTCAGCTCCTACGAGCAGTACTTC. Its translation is CASARTSGFSSYEQYF. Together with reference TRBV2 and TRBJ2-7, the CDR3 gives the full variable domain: EPEVTQTPSHQVTQMGQEVILRCVPISNHLYFYWYRQILGQKVEFLVSFYNNEISEKSEIFDDQFSVERPDGSNFTLKIRSTKLEDSAMYFCASARTSGFSSYEQYFGPGTRLTVT.

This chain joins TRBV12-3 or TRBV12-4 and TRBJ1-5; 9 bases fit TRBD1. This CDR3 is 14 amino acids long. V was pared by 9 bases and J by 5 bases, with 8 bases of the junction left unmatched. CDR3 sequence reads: CASNPDRGYQPQHF. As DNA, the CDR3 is TGTGCCAGTAACCCGGACAGGGGTTATCAGCCCCAGCATTTT.

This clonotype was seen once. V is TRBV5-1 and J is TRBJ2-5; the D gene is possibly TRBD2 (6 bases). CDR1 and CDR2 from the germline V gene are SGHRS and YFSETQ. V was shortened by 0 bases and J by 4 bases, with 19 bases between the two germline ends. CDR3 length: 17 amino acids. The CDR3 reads CASSLATTRVGGETQYF. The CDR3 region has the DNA TGCGCCAGCAGCTTGGCGACGACGCGAGTGGGAGGAGAGACCCAGTACTTC.

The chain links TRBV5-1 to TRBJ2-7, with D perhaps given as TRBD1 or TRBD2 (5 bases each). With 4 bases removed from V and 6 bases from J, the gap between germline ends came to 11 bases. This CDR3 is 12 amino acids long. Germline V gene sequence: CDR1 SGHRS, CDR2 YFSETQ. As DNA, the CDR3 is TGCGCCAGCAGCCCAGGGACGACCGAGCAGTACTTC. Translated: CASSPGTTEQYF.

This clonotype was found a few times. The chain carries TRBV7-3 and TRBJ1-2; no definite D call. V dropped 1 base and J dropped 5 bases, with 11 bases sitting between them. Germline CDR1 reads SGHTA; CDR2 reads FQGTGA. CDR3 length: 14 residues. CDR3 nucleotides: TGTGCCAGCAGCTTAAACGGAGGTGGATATGGCTACACCTTC. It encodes CASSLNGGGYGYTF.